This entry features one T cell receptor beta chain sequence. Time point meaning: blood 2 weeks post-SBRT. The sample's treatment: 15 Gy SBRT to primary tumor, nephrectomy 4 weeks later. Trimming at V came to 4 bases and at J to 4 bases, leaving 3 bases not matched to a gene. The CDR3 is made up of 13 amino acids. Germline V lookup: CDR1 MNHNY, CDR2 SVGAGI (reference sequence). The data were produced by immunoSEQ multiplex PCR, yet TCRdb's version contains in-frame clones alone and is incomplete. The table has over 55,000 clones, about 80% seen once. The data were obtained in a study of radiation and T cells in renal cell carcinoma.

The source was blood, collected from a patient whose treatment included radiotherapy and nephrectomy. This TCR came from a man in his sixties with renal cell carcinoma. The rearrangement joins TRBV6-6 to TRBJ1-2; 7 nucleotides agree with TRBD1. The CDR3, as DNA: TGTGCCAGCAGTTCCCAGGGGGGCTATGGCTACACCTTC. It is translated as CASSSQGGYGYTF.